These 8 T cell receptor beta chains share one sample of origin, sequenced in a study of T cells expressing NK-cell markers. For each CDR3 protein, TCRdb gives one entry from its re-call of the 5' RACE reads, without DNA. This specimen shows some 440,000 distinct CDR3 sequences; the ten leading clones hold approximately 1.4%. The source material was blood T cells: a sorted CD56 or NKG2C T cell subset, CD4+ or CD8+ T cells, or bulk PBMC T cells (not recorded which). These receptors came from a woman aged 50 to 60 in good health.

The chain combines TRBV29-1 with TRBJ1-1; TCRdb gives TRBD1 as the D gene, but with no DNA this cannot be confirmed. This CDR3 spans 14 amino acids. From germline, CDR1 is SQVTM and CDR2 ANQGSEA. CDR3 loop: CSVQKGRVDTEAFF.

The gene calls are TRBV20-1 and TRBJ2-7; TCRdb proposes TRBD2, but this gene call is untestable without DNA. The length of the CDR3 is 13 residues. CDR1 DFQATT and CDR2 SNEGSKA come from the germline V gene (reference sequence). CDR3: CSAWGLEAGEQYF.

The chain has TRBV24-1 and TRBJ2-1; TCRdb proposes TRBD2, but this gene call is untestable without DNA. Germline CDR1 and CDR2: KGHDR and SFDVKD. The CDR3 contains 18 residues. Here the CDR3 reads CATSDSAARSQAYNEQFF.

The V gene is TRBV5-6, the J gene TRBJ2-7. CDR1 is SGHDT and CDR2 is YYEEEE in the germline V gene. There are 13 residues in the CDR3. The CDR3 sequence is CASSQGGSYEQYF.

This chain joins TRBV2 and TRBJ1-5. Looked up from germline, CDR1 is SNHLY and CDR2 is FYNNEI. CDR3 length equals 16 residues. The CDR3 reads CASSPDIGHNYQPQHF.

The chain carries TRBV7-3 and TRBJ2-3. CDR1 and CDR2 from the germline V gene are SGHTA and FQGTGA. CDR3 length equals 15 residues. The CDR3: CASSLTEASTDTQYF.

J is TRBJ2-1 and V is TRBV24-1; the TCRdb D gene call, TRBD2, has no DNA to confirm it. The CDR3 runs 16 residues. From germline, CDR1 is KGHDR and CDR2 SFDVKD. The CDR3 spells CATSDLAGGTHNEQFF.

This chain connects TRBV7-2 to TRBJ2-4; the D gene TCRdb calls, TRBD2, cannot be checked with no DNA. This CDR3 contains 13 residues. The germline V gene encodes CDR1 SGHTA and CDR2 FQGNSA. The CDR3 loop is CASSLVSGRAWYF.